These 6 T cell receptor beta chains were sequenced from one sample in a study of blood T cell repertoires in COVID-19. The repertoire was sequenced with immunoSEQ multiplex PCR; TCRdb's copy has only in-frame clones and lacks some. The profile shows tens of thousands of clones, 82% of them singletons. The sample was peripheral blood. The source of these receptors is a human donor with acute or convalescent COVID-19. The donor label of this sample is uncertain.

The chain combines TRBV15 with TRBJ2-1; 11 bases fit TRBD2. Germline CDR1 reads LNHNV; CDR2 reads YYDKDF (reference sequence). CDR3 length: 17 residues. V lost 0 bases and J lost 7; bases outside the gene matches: 8. The CDR3 DNA is TGTGCCACCAGCAGAGAACTAGCGGGAGAATTGGGGAATGAGCAGTTCTTC. This gives the protein CATSRELAGELGNEQFF.

The chain employs TRBV19 and TRBJ1-1, with a possible D match to TRBD1 (6 bases). Germline V gene lookup returns CDR1 LNHDA and CDR2 SQIVND (reference sequence). The CDR3 has 14 amino acids. The V and J ends lost 6 bases and 1 base respectively, with 12 bases between them. This chain's CDR3 is CASSPTGQNTEAFF. CDR3 nucleotides: TGTGCCAGTAGCCCGACAGGACAGAACACTGAAGCTTTCTTT. The entire variable domain, with the rest obtained from reference TRBV19 and TRBJ1-1, is as follows: DGGITQSPKYLFRKEGQNVTLSCEQNLNHDAMYWYRQDPGQGLRLIYYSQIVNDFQKGDIAEGYSVSREKKESFPLTVTSAQKNPTAFYLCASSPTGQNTEAFFGQGTRLTVV.

This rearrangement joins TRBV3-1 (or the pseudogene TRBV3-2) to TRBJ2-3; 8 bases align to TRBD1. Unmatched junction bases numbered 13, after V lost 5 bases and J lost 6 bases. Germline V gene sequence: CDR1 LGHDT, CDR2 YNNKEL (reference sequence). The CDR3 has 16 residues. This CDR3 is CASSSSDRVPRDTQYF. The DNA of the CDR3 is TGTGCCAGCAGCTCGTCGGACAGGGTTCCCCGGGATACGCAGTATTTT.

V and J are TRBV7-2 and TRBJ1-1; the D is unclear. CDR1 and CDR2 (germline): SGHTA, FQGNSA. Trimming cost V 6 bases and J 0 bases, with 8 bases left between them. The CDR3 extends over 13 amino acids. Here the CDR3 reads CASRAGMNTEAFF. The CDR3 DNA reads TGTGCCAGCAGGGCAGGTATGAACACTGAAGCTTTCTTT.

The chain recombines TRBV3-1 (or the pseudogene TRBV3-2) with TRBJ1-3; the D is unclear. The CDR3 covers 14 residues. CDR1 and CDR2 (germline): LGHDT, YNNKEL (reference sequence). V was cut by 4 bases and J by 9 bases, with 16 bases left in between. CDR3 amino acids: CASSLSGSIGTIYF. In nucleotides, the CDR3 is TGTGCCAGCAGCCTCTCGGGTTCGATCGGCACCATATATTTT.

The chain couples TRBV5-6 to TRBJ1-2; unclear D gene. The CDR3 extends over 17 amino acids. Germline loops: CDR1 SGHDT, CDR2 YYEEEE. Trimming stripped 4 bases from V and 1 base from J, with 20 bases between. CDR3 region: CASSPQVKAWINYGYTF. The CDR3 DNA reads as TGTGCCAGCAGCCCCCAGGTGAAGGCATGGATTAACTATGGCTACACCTTC. Drawing the rest from reference TRBV5-6 and TRBJ1-2, the complete variable domain is DAGVTQSPTHLIKTRGQQVTLRCSPKSGHDTVSWYQQALGQGPQFIFQYYEEEERQRGNFPDRFSGHQFPNYSSELNVNALLLGDSALYLCASSPQVKAWINYGYTFGSGTRLTVV.